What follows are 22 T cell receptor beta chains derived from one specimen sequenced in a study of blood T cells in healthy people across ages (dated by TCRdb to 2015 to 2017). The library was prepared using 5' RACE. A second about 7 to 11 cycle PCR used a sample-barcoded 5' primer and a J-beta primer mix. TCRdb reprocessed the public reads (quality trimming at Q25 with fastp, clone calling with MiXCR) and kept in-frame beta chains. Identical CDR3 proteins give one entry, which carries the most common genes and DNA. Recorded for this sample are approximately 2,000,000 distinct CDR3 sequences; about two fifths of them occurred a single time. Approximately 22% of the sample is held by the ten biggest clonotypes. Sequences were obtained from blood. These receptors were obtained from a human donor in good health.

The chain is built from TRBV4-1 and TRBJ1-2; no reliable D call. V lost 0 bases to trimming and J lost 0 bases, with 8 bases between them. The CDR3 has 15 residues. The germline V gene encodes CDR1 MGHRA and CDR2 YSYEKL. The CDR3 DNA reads TGCGCCAGCAGCCAAGAATACAAAGCTAACTATGGCTACACCTTC. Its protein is CASSQEYKANYGYTF.

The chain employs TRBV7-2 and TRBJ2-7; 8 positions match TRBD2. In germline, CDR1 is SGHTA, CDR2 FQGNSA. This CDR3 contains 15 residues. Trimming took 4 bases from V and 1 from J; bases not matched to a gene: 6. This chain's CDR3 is CASSYLSGASYEQYF. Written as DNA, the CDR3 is TGTGCCAGCAGCTACCTTAGCGGGGCTTCCTACGAGCAGTACTTC. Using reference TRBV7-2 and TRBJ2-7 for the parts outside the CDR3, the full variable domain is GAGVSQSPSNKVTEKGKDVELRCDPISGHTALYWYRQSLGQGLEFLIYFQGNSAPDKSGLPSDRFSAERTGGSVSTLTIQRTQQEDSAVYLCASSYLSGASYEQYFGPGTRLTVT.

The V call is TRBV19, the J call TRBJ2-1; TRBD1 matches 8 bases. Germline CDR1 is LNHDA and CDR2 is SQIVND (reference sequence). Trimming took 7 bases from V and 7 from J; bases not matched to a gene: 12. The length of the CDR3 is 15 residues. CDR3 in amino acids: CASNNLGQGRNEQFF. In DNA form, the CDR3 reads TGTGCCAGTAACAATCTCGGACAGGGAAGGAATGAGCAGTTCTTC.

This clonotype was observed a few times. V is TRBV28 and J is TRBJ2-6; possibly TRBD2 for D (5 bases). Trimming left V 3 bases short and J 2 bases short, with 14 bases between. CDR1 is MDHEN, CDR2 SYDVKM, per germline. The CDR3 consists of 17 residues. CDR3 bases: TGTGCCAGCAGTTTTTTTGGCGGGTACCCTGGGGCCAACGTCCTGACTTTC. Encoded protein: CASSFFGGYPGANVLTF.

Written as DNA, the CDR3 is TGCGCCAGCAGCTTGGTCGAAGGAGCAGGGGCTGAAGCTTTCTTT. Residues: CASSLVEGAGAEAFF. This chain links TRBV5-1 with TRBJ1-1; perhaps TRBD1 as D (6 bases). Germline V gives CDR1 SGHRS, CDR2 YFSETQ. The V end lost 0 bases, the J end lost 6 bases, and 15 bases lay between the germline ends. The CDR3 covers 15 residues.

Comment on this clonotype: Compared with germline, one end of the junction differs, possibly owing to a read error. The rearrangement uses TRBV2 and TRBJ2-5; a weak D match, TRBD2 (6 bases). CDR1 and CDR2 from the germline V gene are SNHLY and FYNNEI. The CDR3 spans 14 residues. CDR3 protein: CACSLDYLQETQYF. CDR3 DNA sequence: TGTGCCTGCAGTTTGGACTACCTCCAAGAGACCCAGTACTTC. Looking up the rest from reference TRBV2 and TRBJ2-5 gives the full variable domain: EPEVTQTPSHQVTQMGQEVILRCVPISNHLYFYWYRQILGQKVEFLVSFYNNEISEKSEIFDDQFSVERPDGSNFTLKIRSTKLEDSAMYFCACSLDYLQETQYFGPGTRLLVL.

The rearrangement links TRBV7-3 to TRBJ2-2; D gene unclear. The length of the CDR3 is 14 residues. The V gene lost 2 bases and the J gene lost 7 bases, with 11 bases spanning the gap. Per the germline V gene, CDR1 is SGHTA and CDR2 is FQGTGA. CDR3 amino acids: CASSLEVWGGELFF. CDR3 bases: TGTGCCAGCAGCTTAGAAGTATGGGGCGGGGAGCTGTTTTTT.

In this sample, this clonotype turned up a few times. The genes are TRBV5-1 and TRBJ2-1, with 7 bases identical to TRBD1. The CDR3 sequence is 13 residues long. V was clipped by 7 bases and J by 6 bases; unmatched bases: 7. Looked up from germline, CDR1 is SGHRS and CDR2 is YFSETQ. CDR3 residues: CASRQGLANEQFF. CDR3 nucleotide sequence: TGCGCCAGCCGACAGGGCCTGGCCAATGAGCAGTTCTTC. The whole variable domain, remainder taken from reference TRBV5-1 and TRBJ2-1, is KAGVTQTPRYLIKTRGQQVTLSCSPISGHRSVSWYQQTPGQGLQFLFEYFSETQRNKGNFPGRFSGRQFSNSRSEMNVSTLELGDSALYLCASRQGLANEQFFGPGTRLTVL.

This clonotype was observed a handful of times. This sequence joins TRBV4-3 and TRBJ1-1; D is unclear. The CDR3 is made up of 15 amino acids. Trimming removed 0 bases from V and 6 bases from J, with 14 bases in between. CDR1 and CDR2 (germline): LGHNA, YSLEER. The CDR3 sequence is CASSQDLEGWAEAFF. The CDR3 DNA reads TGCGCCAGCAGCCAAGATTTGGAGGGATGGGCTGAAGCTTTCTTT.

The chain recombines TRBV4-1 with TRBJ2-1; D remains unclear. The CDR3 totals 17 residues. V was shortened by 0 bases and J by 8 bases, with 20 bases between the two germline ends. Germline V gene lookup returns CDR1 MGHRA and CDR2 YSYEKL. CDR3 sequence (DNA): TGCGCCAGCAGCCAAGATACGATACGGGTCCAACGCGATGAGCAGTTCTTC. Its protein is CASSQDTIRVQRDEQFF.

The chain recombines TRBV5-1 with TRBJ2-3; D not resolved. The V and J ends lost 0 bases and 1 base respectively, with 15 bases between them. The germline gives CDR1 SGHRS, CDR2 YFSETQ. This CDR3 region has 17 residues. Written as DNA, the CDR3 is TGCGCCAGCAGCTTGGCCGTCCCTCAAGGCGGCACAGATACGCAGTATTTT. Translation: CASSLAVPQGGTDTQYF.

The CDR3 region has the DNA TGTGCCACCAGCAGAGACGCCTCCTACGAGCAGTACTTC. Protein: CATSRDASYEQYF. This chain connects TRBV15 to TRBJ2-5; D not certain. The assigned J gene may be wrong: the sequence end matches TRBJ2-7 better. The germline V gene has CDR1 LNHNV and CDR2 YYDKDF (reference sequence). The CDR3 length is 13 residues.

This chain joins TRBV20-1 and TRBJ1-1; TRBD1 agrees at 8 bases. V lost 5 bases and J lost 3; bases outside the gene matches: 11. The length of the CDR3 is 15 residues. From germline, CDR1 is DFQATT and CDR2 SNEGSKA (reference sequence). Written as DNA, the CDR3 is TGCAGTGCTCCCTCACACAGGGGGGCATACACTGAAGCTTTCTTT. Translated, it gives CSAPSHRGAYTEAFF.

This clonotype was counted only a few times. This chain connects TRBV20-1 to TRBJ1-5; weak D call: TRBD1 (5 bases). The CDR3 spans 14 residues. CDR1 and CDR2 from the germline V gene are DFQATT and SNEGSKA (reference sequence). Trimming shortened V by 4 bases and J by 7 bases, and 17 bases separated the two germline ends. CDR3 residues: CSANPRDVFQPQHF. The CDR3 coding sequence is TGCAGTGCTAACCCCAGGGACGTCTTCCAGCCCCAGCATTTT.

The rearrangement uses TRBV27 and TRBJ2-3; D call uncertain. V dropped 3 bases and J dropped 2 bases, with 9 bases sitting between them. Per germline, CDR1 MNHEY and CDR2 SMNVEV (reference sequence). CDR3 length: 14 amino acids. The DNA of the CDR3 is TGTGCCAGCAGTTTTGTGGGTGACACAGATACGCAGTATTTT. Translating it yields CASSFVGDTDTQYF.

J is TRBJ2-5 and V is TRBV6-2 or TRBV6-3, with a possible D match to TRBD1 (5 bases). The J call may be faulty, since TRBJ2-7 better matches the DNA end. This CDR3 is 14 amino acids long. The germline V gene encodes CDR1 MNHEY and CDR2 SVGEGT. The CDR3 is CASSTMGLSYEQYF. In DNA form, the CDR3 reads TGTGCCAGCAGCACCATGGGGCTCTCTTACGAGCAGTACTTC.

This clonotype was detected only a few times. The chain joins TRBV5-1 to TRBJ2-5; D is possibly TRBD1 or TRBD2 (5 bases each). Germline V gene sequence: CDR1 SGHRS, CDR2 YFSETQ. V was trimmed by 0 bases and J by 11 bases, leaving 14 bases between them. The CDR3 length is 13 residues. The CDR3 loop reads CASSLGFAWGQYF. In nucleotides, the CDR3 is TGCGCCAGCAGCTTGGGATTCGCATGGGGGCAGTACTTC.

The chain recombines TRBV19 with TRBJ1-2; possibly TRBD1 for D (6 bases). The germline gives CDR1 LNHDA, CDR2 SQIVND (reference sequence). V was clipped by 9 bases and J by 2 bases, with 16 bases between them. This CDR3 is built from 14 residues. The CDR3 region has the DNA TGTGCCAGCCGGAGGGGGGTACTAAACTATGGCTACACCTTC. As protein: CASRRGVLNYGYTF.

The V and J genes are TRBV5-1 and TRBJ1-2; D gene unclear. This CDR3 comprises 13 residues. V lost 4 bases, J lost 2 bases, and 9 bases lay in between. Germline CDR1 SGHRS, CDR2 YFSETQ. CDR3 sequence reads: CASSSYGNYGYTF. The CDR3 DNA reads TGCGCCAGCAGCAGTTATGGCAACTATGGCTACACCTTC.

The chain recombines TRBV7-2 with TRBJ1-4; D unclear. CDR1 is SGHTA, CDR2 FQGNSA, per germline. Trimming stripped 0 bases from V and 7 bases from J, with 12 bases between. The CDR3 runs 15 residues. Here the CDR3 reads CASSLALTRTEKLFF. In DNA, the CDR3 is TGTGCCAGCAGCTTAGCCCTGACAAGGACTGAAAAACTGTTTTTT.

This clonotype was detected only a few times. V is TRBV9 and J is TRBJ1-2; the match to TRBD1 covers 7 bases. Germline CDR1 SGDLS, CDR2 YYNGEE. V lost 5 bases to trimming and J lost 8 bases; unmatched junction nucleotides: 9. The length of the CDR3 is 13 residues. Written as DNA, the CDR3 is TGTGCCAGCAGAAGCGGACAGGAGGAGGGCTACACCTTC. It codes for CASRSGQEEGYTF.

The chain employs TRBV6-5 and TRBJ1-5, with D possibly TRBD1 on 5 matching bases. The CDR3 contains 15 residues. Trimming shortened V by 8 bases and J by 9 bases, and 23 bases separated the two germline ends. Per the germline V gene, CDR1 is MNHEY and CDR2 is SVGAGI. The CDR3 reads CASQRGGQGSLPQHF. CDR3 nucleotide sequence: TGTGCCAGCCAAAGGGGCGGGCAGGGAAGTCTGCCCCAGCATTTT.